This T cell receptor (beta chain) derives from a study of cytomegalovirus exposure and HLA in healthy donors. V shed 3 bases, J shed 11 bases, and the junction held 12 bases outside the gene matches. The germline gives CDR1 SGHRS, CDR2 YFSETQ. This CDR3 has 14 residues. A note on this clone: Its antigen is undetermined.

Study-wide results and limits: Sequencing likely generated an artifact that appeared as a cluster of highly shared sequence variants. The authors excluded some V segments, including TRBV6-2 and TRBV6-3, as indistinguishable. When a later analysis was performed, an Asian-associated ancestry cluster reportedly had fewer N-insertions than the roughly 640-donor mean. Earlier analysis looked at TCR beta V segments, and most were productive about 90% or about 30% of the time.

The study ran its PCR with 60 Vbeta and 13 Jbeta primers. The data were produced by immunoSEQ multiplex PCR, yet TCRdb's version contains in-frame clones alone and is incomplete. The sample has under 200,000 clones; 65% to 85% are singletons. The specimen sequenced was PBMCs. This TCR came from a man in his sixties in good health and CMV-seronegative. The chain is built from TRBV5-1 and TRBJ1-1; 8 positions agree with TRBD1. CDR3 bases: TGCGCCAGCAGCTCGGACAGGGCCACGAGGGAGGCTTTCTTT. This gives the protein CASSSDRATREAFF.